This is a list of T cell receptor beta chains from one sample in a study of blood T cells in healthy people across ages. TCRdb independently ran MiXCR on the 5' RACE reads; one entry per CDR3 protein. In the table there are 650,000 to 800,000 distinct CDR3 sequences, 44% of which are singletons. Sequenced input: blood. All receptors derive from a man in his 60s in good health. CDR3s include the opening cysteine and the closing phenylalanine or tryptophan. D genes are given only for firm matches. The listing skips clone size in some rows; elsewhere it reads once, few, many or a size class.

v_call	j_call	clone_size	d_call	cdr3_aa	cdr3_nt
TRBV5-1	TRBJ1-1	.	.	CASSLVLDPTEAFF	TGCGCCAGCAGCTTGGTTTTGGACCCCACTGAAGCTTTCTTT
TRBV2	TRBJ1-4	.	.	CASSDVGTNEKLFF	TGTGCCAGCAGTGATGTGGGTACTAATGAAAAACTGTTTTTT
TRBV6-6	TRBJ2-5	.	.	CASRPLLSSEGQETQYF	TGTGCCAGCAGACCCCTTTTGTCTAGCGAGGGGCAAGAGACCCAGTACTTC
TRBV7-2	TRBJ2-7	.	.	CASSLRGSVIYEQYF	TGTGCCAGCAGCTTACGGGGGTCGGTGATCTACGAGCAGTACTTC
TRBV7-2	TRBJ2-5	few	TRBD2	CASSLVASGGLYQETQYF	TGTGCCAGCAGCTTAGTAGCTAGCGGGGGCCTGTACCAAGAGACCCAGTACTTC
TRBV7-9	TRBJ2-3	.	.	CASSLSGGSHTDTQYF	TGTGCCAGCAGCTTGTCGGGCGGGTCGCACACAGATACGCAGTATTTT
TRBV6-2/TRBV6-3	TRBJ2-3	few	.	CASSQLGHTDTQYF	TGTGCCAGCAGCCAGTTAGGTCACACAGATACGCAGTATTTT
TRBV20-1	TRBJ2-7	large	.	CSARGTGTKYEQYF	TGCAGTGCGAGAGGGACTGGGACAAAGTACGAGCAGTACTTC
TRBV6-2/TRBV6-3	TRBJ2-5	.	.	CASSSPGAGADQETQYF	TGTGCCAGCAGTTCACCAGGGGCGGGGGCCGACCAAGAGACCCAGTACTTC
TRBV12-3/TRBV12-4	TRBJ1-1	many	.	CASARHPLTEAFF	TGTGCCAGCGCCCGGCATCCCCTTACTGAAGCTTTCTTT
TRBV27	TRBJ1-5	.	.	CASQGISSNQPQHF	TGTGCCAGTCAGGGAATAAGTAGCAATCAGCCCCAGCATTTT
TRBV4-1	TRBJ2-7	few	.	CASSHLMYRAAAQYF	TGCGCCAGCAGCCACCTAATGTATAGGGCAGCGGCCCAGTACTTC